The 16 T cell receptor beta chains in this list originate from one sample, sequenced in a study of T-cell memory formation after mild COVID-19. TCRdb processed the 5' RACE reads anew with MiXCR; each CDR3 protein has one entry. The sample carries around 340,000 distinct CDR3 sequences, about 15% recorded once. The sample comprised PBMCs or a T cell subset sorted from them (not recorded which). All receptors come from a man aged 18 to 29 who had mild COVID-19 (a few samples of this study predate the infection). Cell type and time point are not known.

This clonotype was seen only a few times. The rearrangement joins TRBV20-1 to TRBJ2-7, with 9 bases fitting TRBD1. From germline, CDR1 is DFQATT and CDR2 SNEGSKA (reference sequence). The CDR3 covers 16 residues. J lost 6 bases, V lost 1 base, and 13 bases had no gene match. The CDR3 coding sequence is TGCAGTGCTAGAGGGACAGGGGAAAAGGCCAACCTCGAGCAGTACTTC. Its translation: CSARGTGEKANLEQYF.

The rearrangement links TRBV12-3 or TRBV12-4 to TRBJ1-4, with D hard to call. This CDR3 contains 13 residues. V was cut by 7 bases and J by 8 bases, with 14 bases left in between. CDR3 residues: CASTQPWAEKLFF. As DNA, the CDR3 is TGTGCCAGCACCCAACCATGGGCAGAAAAACTGTTTTTT.

The CDR3 DNA sequence: TGTGCCTGGAGTCAATGGGGGGACAGGTTTTACAACTACACCTTC. Encoded protein: CAWSQWGDRFYNYTF. The chain uses TRBV30 and TRBJ1-2; 8 bases agree with TRBD1. CDR1 GTSNPN and CDR2 SVGIG come from the germline V gene (reference sequence). V shed 2 bases, J shed 10 bases, and the junction held 15 bases outside the gene matches. The CDR3 contains 15 residues.

The V call is TRBV27, the J call TRBJ2-7; no definite D call. CDR1 MNHEY and CDR2 SMNVEV come from the germline V gene (reference sequence). Trimming took 0 bases from V and 2 from J, leaving 8 bases between them. This CDR3 spans 14 amino acids. CDR3 in amino acids: CASSLSADTYEQYF. Here the CDR3 DNA reads TGTGCCAGCAGTTTATCCGCTGATACCTACGAGCAGTACTTC.

This clonotype was found a few times. The rearrangement joins TRBV7-3 to TRBJ2-2; D is unclear. The CDR3 covers 14 residues. The V end lost 4 bases, the J end lost 0 bases, and 6 bases lay between the germline ends. Germline CDR1 and CDR2: SGHTA and FQGTGA. DNA of the CDR3: TGTGCCAGCAGCTACAGTCCGAACACCGGGGAGCTGTTTTTT. As protein: CASSYSPNTGELFF.

This chain connects TRBV7-8 to TRBJ1-2, with D possibly being TRBD1 (5 bases). The CDR3 contains 17 residues. Looked up from germline, CDR1 is SGHVS and CDR2 is FQNEAQ. Trimming shortened V by 1 base and J by 7 bases, and 22 bases separated the two germline ends. In DNA form, the CDR3 reads TGTGCCAGCAGCTTAGTGGGGCGCAGTGGAGATTTTTCTGGCTACACCTTC. Its translation is CASSLVGRSGDFSGYTF.

The chain joins TRBV19 to TRBJ2-2, with D perhaps TRBD1 or TRBD2 (6 bases each). This CDR3 has 15 residues. Trimming cost V 5 bases and J 4 bases, with 14 bases left between them. The germline V gene has CDR1 LNHDA and CDR2 SQIVND (reference sequence). This chain's CDR3 is CASSPEWGATGELFF. The CDR3 coding sequence is TGTGCCAGTAGTCCCGAATGGGGGGCCACCGGGGAGCTGTTTTTT.

This clonotype was seen at least ten times. This chain uses TRBV5-1 with TRBJ2-7; D gene ambiguous. This CDR3 has 15 amino acids. Trimming pared 1 base from V and 3 bases from J, leaving 14 bases between. The germline V gene has CDR1 SGHRS and CDR2 YFSETQ. In nucleotides, the CDR3 is TGCGCCAGCAGCTTGCGAGCCAGGAATTACTACGAGCAGTACTTC. Protein sequence: CASSLRARNYYEQYF. The full variable domain, its missing parts supplied by reference TRBV5-1 and TRBJ2-7, is KAGVTQTPRYLIKTRGQQVTLSCSPISGHRSVSWYQQTPGQGLQFLFEYFSETQRNKGNFPGRFSGRQFSNSRSEMNVSTLELGDSALYLCASSLRARNYYEQYFGPGTRLTVT.

This clonotype was detected only a few times. This chain joins TRBV3-1 and TRBJ2-1; tentatively, D is TRBD1 (5 bases). The CDR3 contains 16 residues. Trimming cost V 1 base and J 0 bases, with 10 bases left between them. Germline V gene sequence: CDR1 LGHDT, CDR2 YNNKEL (reference sequence). The CDR3 DNA reads as TGTGCCAGCAGCCAAGTAGGGGCTAGCTCCTACAATGAGCAGTTCTTC. Translating gives CASSQVGASSYNEQFF.

This clonotype showed up just a few times. The rearrangement uses TRBV4-3 and TRBJ2-7, with D tentatively TRBD1 (7 bases). The CDR3 consists of 15 residues. Trimming left V 1 base short and J 2 bases short, with 12 bases between. CDR1 and CDR2 from the germline V gene are LGHNA and YSLEER. CDR3 nucleotide sequence: TGCGCCAGCAGCCAAGGACAGGGCGGGGCCTACGAGCAGTACTTC. As protein: CASSQGQGGAYEQYF.

The chain employs TRBV12-3 or TRBV12-4 and TRBJ2-2; tentative D call: TRBD1 (5 bases). V dropped 6 bases and J dropped 5 bases, with 13 bases sitting between them. The CDR3 has 14 amino acids. As DNA, the CDR3 is TGTGCCAGCAGGCGACCGACAGAAACCGGGGAGCTGTTTTTT. Protein: CASRRPTETGELFF.

This clonotype occurred a few times. V and J are TRBV6-2 or TRBV6-3 and TRBJ1-2, with TRBD1 matching over 7 bases. The CDR3 length is 14 residues. The trim removed 0 bases at V and 6 bases at J, leaving 4 bases unmatched. Per germline, CDR1 MNHEY and CDR2 SVGEGT. The CDR3 nucleotides are TGTGCCAGCAGTTACTCCGGGACAGTGGATGGCTACACCTTC. This gives the protein CASSYSGTVDGYTF.

This sequence joins TRBV12-3 or TRBV12-4 and TRBJ2-1; D is unresolved. This CDR3 region has 15 residues. V lost 7 bases and J 5 bases, leaving 18 bases between the germline ends. The CDR3 nucleotides are TGTGCCAGCACCTATGATAGTCGAGACAACAATGAGCAGTTCTTC. This translates into CASTYDSRDNNEQFF.

V is TRBV23-1 and J is TRBJ2-7; 12 nucleotides agree with TRBD1. Being an ORF, TRBV23-1 has a function that is uncertain. The CDR3 is 13 residues long. With 11 bases clipped from V and 7 bases from J, the junction kept 9 bases outside the gene matches. The CDR3 protein is CAGGTGGLREQYF. For the CDR3, the DNA is TGCGCCGGTGGGACAGGGGGCCTTCGGGAGCAGTACTTC.

This chain joins TRBV12-3 or TRBV12-4 and TRBJ2-7; 11 nucleotides align to TRBD2. With V trimmed by 3 bases and J by 4 bases, 2 bases remained unmatched. CDR3 length: 14 amino acids. In DNA, the CDR3 is TGTGCCAGCAGTTTTAGGACTAGCGGGTACGAGCAGTACTTC. Translated, it gives CASSFRTSGYEQYF.

This rearrangement joins TRBV7-2 to TRBJ2-3; tentative D call: TRBD1 (5 bases). V was trimmed by 1 base and J by 7 bases, leaving 12 bases between them. There are 14 residues in the CDR3. Germline loops: CDR1 SGHTA, CDR2 FQGNSA. Here the CDR3 reads CASSLGYNRNTQYF. The CDR3 DNA follows: TGTGCCAGCAGCTTAGGCTACAACAGGAATACGCAGTATTTT.